Included here is one TCR beta chain sequence, with context. This sample was taken from a study of blood T cell repertoires in COVID-19. About the study: The United States, Italy and Spain supplied acute and convalescent COVID-19 samples.

The CDR3 covers 14 residues. The V end was cut by 0 bases, the J end by 7 bases, with 10 bases between. The germline CDR1 and CDR2 sequences are SGHRS and YFSETQ. The table came from immunoSEQ multiplex PCR; TCRdb's copy has only in-frame clones and leaves some out. The sample yields 180,000 or so clones, about 85% seen once. V and J are TRBV5-1 and TRBJ2-2; D not certain. Input material: peripheral blood. This clonotype originated in a woman of 80 years or more with acute or convalescent COVID-19. The CDR3 region is CASSLGENGGELFF. Here the CDR3 DNA reads TGCGCCAGCAGCTTGGGAGAAAATGGCGGGGAGCTGTTTTTT.